The clone carrying this T cell receptor beta chain occurred many times. Its specificity is not known. The CDR3 is 14 amino acids. Trimming took 0 bases from V and 3 from J, leaving 6 bases between them. Per germline, CDR1 MGHRA and CDR2 YSYEKL. TCRdb redid the calling of the 5' RACE reads with MiXCR, one entry per CDR3 protein. The table shows more than 150,000 distinct CDR3 sequences, with approximately 18% occurring only once. This sample was taken from a study of T-cell memory formation after mild COVID-19. Findings and limits, study-wide: Several responding clones turned up in pre-infection memory, indicating that cross-reactive memory may have taken part. CD4+ clones that contracted lay mainly in CM and EM; CD8+ ones lay in EMRA. Researchers could not confirm that second-wave clones peaking on day 37 targeted SARS-CoV-2.

This chain links TRBV4-1 with TRBJ2-4; D unclear. Material: PBMCs or a T cell subset sorted from them (not recorded which). The origin of this receptor is a man younger than 35 who had mild COVID-19 (a few samples of this study predate the infection). Cell type and time point are not known. CDR3 coding DNA: TGCGCCAGCAGCCAAGATGGCGGCAAAAACATTCAGTACTTC. Protein product: CASSQDGGKNIQYF.